This is a list of T cell receptor beta chains from one sample in a study of molecular identifiers for immune sequencing clone quantification. TCRdb itself ran the PCR reads through MiXCR, one entry per CDR3 protein. The table includes more than 550,000 distinct CDR3 sequences, 25% detected once. The sample taken for sequencing was naive CD8+ T cells from blood, with Jurkat cell RNA spiked in. The receptors derive from a human donor in good health. Some libraries in this study had Jurkat cell RNA spiked in. Each CDR3 is given with its conserved first and last residue. D genes are given only for firm matches. A row's size may be missing; if present it is once, few, many or a size class.

V: TRBV5-1; D: TRBD1; size: many; J: TRBJ2-7; CDR3: CASSLGQASSYEQYF; DNA: TGCGCCAGCAGCCTCGGACAGGCGAGCTCCTACGAGCAGTACTTC
V: TRBV2; D: TRBD1; size: NA; J: TRBJ1-2; CDR3: CASRSGTGGNYGYTF; DNA: TGTGCCAGCAGGTCCGGGACAGGAGGAAACTATGGCTACACCTTC
V: TRBV4-3; D: NA; size: many; J: TRBJ1-1; CDR3: CASSQEAILNTEAFF; DNA: TGCGCCAGCAGCCAAGAGGCCATTTTGAACACTGAAGCTTTCTTT
V: TRBV14; D: TRBD1; size: NA; J: TRBJ1-5; CDR3: CACRSRGRRNQPQHF; DNA: TGTGCCTGCAGAAGCAGGGGGAGGCGGAATCAGCCCCAGCATTTT
V: TRBV7-9; D: NA; size: many; J: TRBJ1-6; CDR3: CASSSTSSYNSPLHF; DNA: TGTGCCAGCAGCTCTACGAGCTCCTATAATTCACCCCTCCACTTT
V: TRBV9; D: TRBD1; size: few; J: TRBJ2-5; CDR3: CASSDSHGTGQGETQYF; DNA: TGTGCCAGCAGCGACAGCCACGGGACAGGGCAAGGGGAGACCCAGTACTTC
V: TRBV27; D: NA; size: NA; J: TRBJ2-3; CDR3: CASSLFWGGVDPDTQYF; DNA: TGTGCCAGCAGTTTATTTTGGGGTGGCGTCGACCCAGATACGCAGTATTTT
V: TRBV10-3; D: NA; size: many; J: TRBJ2-3; CDR3: CAISDTDTQYF; DNA: TGTGCCATCAGTGACACAGATACGCAGTATTTT
V: TRBV19; D: NA; size: few; J: TRBJ1-5; CDR3: CASSIDPGAVHNSNQPQHF; DNA: TGTGCCAGTAGTATAGATCCAGGGGCAGTGCATAATAGCAATCAGCCCCAGCATTTT
V: TRBV19; D: TRBD2; size: NA; J: TRBJ2-5; CDR3: CASSISGGRGQGTQYF; DNA: TGTGCCAGTAGTATATCTGGCGGGAGGGGCCAAGGGACCCAGTACTTC
V: TRBV6-5; D: NA; size: many; J: TRBJ1-1; CDR3: CASTKTERGEAFF; DNA: TGTGCCAGCACCAAGACAGAGCGAGGTGAAGCTTTCTTT
V: TRBV7-7; D: NA; size: NA; J: TRBJ2-1; CDR3: CASSGGAPYNEQFF; DNA: TGTGCCAGCAGCGGGGGGGCCCCCTACAATGAGCAGTTCTTC
V: TRBV21-1; D: NA; size: once; J: TRBJ2-2; CDR3: CASSRDGGGRGHRELFF; DNA: TGTGCCAGCAGCAGAGACGGCGGGGGGCGCGGACACCGGGAGCTGTTTTTT
V: TRBV28; D: TRBD1; size: few; J: TRBJ1-1; CDR3: CASSSEDRENTEAFF; DNA: TGTGCCAGCAGTTCGGAAGACAGGGAGAACACTGAAGCTTTCTTT
V: TRBV4-3; D: NA; size: NA; J: TRBJ1-3; CDR3: CASSELLGSGNTIYF; DNA: TGCGCCAGCAGCGAACTATTGGGGTCTGGAAACACCATATATTTT
V: TRBV6-5; D: TRBD2; size: many; J: TRBJ2-7; CDR3: CASSYTSSGRNEQYF; DNA: TGTGCCAGCAGTTACACTTCTAGCGGGAGGAACGAGCAGTACTTC
V: TRBV2; D: TRBD1; size: NA; J: TRBJ1-1; CDR3: CASSVNRGTEAFF; DNA: TGTGCCAGCAGTGTCAACAGGGGCACTGAAGCTTTCTTT
V: TRBV7-9; D: TRBD1; size: many; J: TRBJ2-3; CDR3: CASSPSQGARTDTQYF; DNA: TGTGCCAGCAGCCCGAGCCAGGGGGCGCGCACAGATACGCAGTATTTT